This entry lists 8 T cell receptor beta chains sequenced from one sample in a study of cytomegalovirus exposure and HLA in healthy donors. Some clones are missing from TCRdb's copy, which holds only in-frame ones; the method was immunoSEQ multiplex PCR. The sample carries 220,000 or so clones, approximately 83% recorded once. Sequencing was performed on PBMCs. Receptor source: a woman aged 30 to 39 in good health and CMV-seropositive.

The chain links TRBV30 to TRBJ2-7; 7 bases fit TRBD1. The CDR3 is made up of 13 amino acids. The germline V gene has CDR1 GTSNPN and CDR2 SVGIG (reference sequence). The junction had 1 base not matched to a gene; V was cut back by 2 bases and J by 0 bases. CDR3 amino acids: CAWSPGGSYEQYF. In nucleotides, the CDR3 is TGTGCCTGGAGTCCAGGGGGCTCCTACGAGCAGTACTTC.

The genes are TRBV13 and TRBJ1-1; tentative D call: TRBD1 (6 bases). V gave up 4 bases and J gave up 6 bases, with 15 bases separating them. The CDR3 extends over 14 amino acids. In germline, CDR1 is PRHDT, CDR2 FYEKMQ (reference sequence). CDR3 in DNA: TGTGCCAGCAGCTCGGACAGCGCTACTTCTGAAGCTTTCTTT. Protein product: CASSSDSATSEAFF.

This clone was counted only a few times. Within the sample, other DNA sequences also encode this same CDR3. This sequence joins TRBV29-1 and TRBJ1-2, with a tentative D call TRBD1 (5 bases). The V gene's germline CDR1 is SQVTM and CDR2 ANQGSEA. This CDR3 comprises 11 residues. Written as DNA, the CDR3 is TGCAGTGTCGAGGGGCGAGGAGGCTACACCTTC. Amino acids: CSVEGRGGYTF. Together with reference TRBV29-1 and TRBJ1-2, the CDR3 gives the full variable domain: SAVISQKPSRDICQRGTSLTIQCQVDSQVTMMFWYRQQPGQSLTLIATANQGSEATYESGFVIDKFPISRPNLTFSTLTVSNMSPEDSSIYLCSVEGRGGYTFGSGTRLTVV.

V and J are TRBV30 and TRBJ2-2; D call uncertain. This CDR3 region has 14 residues. Germline CDR1 reads GTSNPN; CDR2 reads SVGIG (reference sequence). V gave up 3 bases and J gave up 0 bases, with 8 bases separating them. CDR3 loop: CAWSQNSNTGELFF. DNA of the CDR3: TGTGCCTGGAGCCAAAATTCGAACACCGGGGAGCTGTTTTTT.

The CDR3 sequence is CASSTRRGGLSSGNTIYF. CDR3 DNA sequence: TGTGCCAGCAGCACCCGGAGGGGAGGACTAAGCTCTGGAAACACCATATATTTT. The J gene is TRBJ1-3, the V gene TRBV2, with a possible D match to TRBD1 (5 bases). Between the trimmed V and J ends, which lost 6 bases and 0 bases, there was a span of 21 bases. This CDR3 is 18 amino acids long. CDR1 is SNHLY and CDR2 is FYNNEI in the germline V gene.

As DNA, the CDR3 is TGTGCCTGGACACAGGGGGCTTTGGGCGAGCAGTACTTC. This sequence encodes CAWTQGALGEQYF. The chain joins TRBV30 to TRBJ2-7; TRBD1 matches at 9 bases. Germline V gene sequence: CDR1 GTSNPN, CDR2 SVGIG (reference sequence). V gave up 4 bases and J gave up 6 bases; unmatched junction bases: 7. The CDR3 has 13 amino acids.

This clone showed up just a few times. This chain connects TRBV30 to TRBJ1-1, with unresolved D. The ends were cut back, 2 bases at V and 12 bases at J, with 4 bases in the middle. The germline V gene has CDR1 GTSNPN and CDR2 SVGIG (reference sequence). This CDR3 contains 8 residues. The CDR3 nucleotides are TGTGCCTGGAGTAGATCTTTCTTT. Protein: CAWSRSFF.

This clone was seen a single time. The rearrangement uses TRBV11-2 and TRBJ1-2; D gene ambiguous. Germline CDR1 and CDR2: SGHAT and FQNNGV. The CDR3 is 13 amino acids. Trimming took 6 bases from V and 3 from J, leaving 11 bases between them. CDR3 sequence: CASRFLGHYGYTF. The CDR3 region has the DNA TGTGCCAGCAGATTTCTGGGCCACTATGGCTACACCTTC.